The sequence of this T cell receptor (beta chain) was determined in a study of beta chain features in type 1 diabetes. Donors underwent one heparinised blood draw, 100 to 150 mL on average. Overall study results and limits: It was among patients, rather than healthy donors, that naive, central memory and Treg TCRB repertoires appeared more similar.

The CDR3 has 13 amino acids. Germline V gene data show CDR1 as WSHSY and CDR2 as SAAADI. V shed 6 bases, J shed 4 bases, and the junction held 3 bases outside the gene matches. All of the isolated RNA was reverse transcribed, so expressed TCRB transcripts were sequenced. Data came from immunoSEQ multiplex PCR; TCRdb stores just in-frame clones and leaves some out. The data hold under 400,000 clones, with 12% to 15% observed a single time. Only a few counts were recorded for this clone. Its specificity is not known. This receptor was identified in a man aged 25 to 40 in good health. The sequencing sample was made of central memory CD4+ T cells from blood. The chain joins TRBV10-2 to TRBJ1-3; 7 bases align to TRBD1. CDR3 sequence reads: CASSMDRGNTIYF. The CDR3 DNA reads TGCGCCAGCAGCATGGACAGGGGAAACACCATATATTTT.